This T cell receptor beta chain was obtained from a study of CXCR3-negative and CXCR3-positive naive CD8 T cells. General study results and limits: Both of the naive subsets showed about the same high diversity, but memory CD8+ cells had much less. Fresh PBMCs were used in most assays, and CXCR3 expression partially decreased after cryopreservation. Surface CD5 matched across naive subsets, and TRB CDR3 properties served to infer TCR strength. CXCR3-expressing naive cells carried TRB CDR3s more hydrophobic than those of CXCR3-negative naive cells.

UMI-tagged TRB cDNA libraries were built via 5' RACE. TCRdb reprocessed the 5' RACE reads and stores each CDR3 protein as one record, lacking DNA. The sample yields some 64,000 distinct CDR3 sequences, of which the top ten take up 0.8%. Details on this clonotype: No antigen is known for it.

The CDR3 extends over 14 amino acids. Germline lookup yields CDR1 MDHEN and CDR2 SYDVKM. Sorting yielded triplicates of roughly 310,000 cells for each CD8+ T cell subset. This rearrangement joins TRBV28 to TRBJ1-1; TCRdb proposes TRBD1, but this gene call is untestable without DNA. The sample comprised naive CXCR3+ CD8+ T cells from blood. As to subset: CD45RO-CCR7+CD27+CD95- naive CD8+ T cells expressing CXCR3 (TNR3+). The receptor was isolated from a human donor in good health. Some clones in this sample may be carry-over from other donors' samples. The CDR3 is CASSLGQGDTEAFF.